This record looks at one T cell receptor beta chain sequence and its context. The antigen is not known. This specimen comes from a study of cytomegalovirus exposure and HLA in healthy donors. The CDR3 covers 16 residues. Per the germline V gene, CDR1 is LNHNV and CDR2 is YYDKDF (reference sequence). V shed 0 bases, J shed 4 bases, and the junction held 9 bases outside the gene matches. Both 60 Vbeta primers and 13 Jbeta primers went into the PCR. TCRdb's copy holds only in-frame clones and misses some; the assay was immunoSEQ multiplex PCR. The sample includes fewer than 250,000 clones, around 80% of them seen just once. Study results and caveats: Accurate prediction of HLA-A and HLA-B alleles (for most subjects) was reportedly achieved from TCR beta sequences. Upon later analysis, HLA-associated TCR beta chains proved more clonally expanded than other, equally common chains. Prior analysis indicated that the majority of TCR beta V segments exhibited productivity approximately 87% or approximately 30% of the time.

The sample was PBMCs. The sequence was collected from a man aged 18 to 35 in good health and CMV-seronegative. The chain is built from TRBV15 and TRBJ2-7; 7 bases fit TRBD2. CDR3 sequence: CATSRDDLAVRYEQYF. The DNA of the CDR3 is TGTGCCACCAGCAGAGATGACCTAGCGGTCAGATACGAGCAGTACTTC.